The 9 T cell receptor beta chains below all came from one sample that was sequenced in a study of blood T cells in healthy people across ages. With a J-beta primer mix and a sample-barcoded 5' primer, a second PCR ran about 7 to 11 cycles. Each CDR3 protein is one row after TCRdb ran MiXCR on the 5' RACE reads. This sample has roughly 1,100,000 distinct CDR3 sequences, with less than 25% found just once. The data were also submitted as part of a second study, on T cells of mothers and their children.

Sequencing was carried out using blood. The source is a girl aged 2 to 10 in good health.

There are a few counts of this clonotype. The V gene is TRBV20-1, the J gene TRBJ2-5; possibly TRBD2 for D (5 bases). The CDR3 sequence is 13 residues long. V was trimmed by 3 bases and J by 8 bases, leaving 16 bases between them. Germline-derived CDR1 and CDR2 are DFQATT and SNEGSKA (reference sequence). CDR3: CSARDWTRETQYF. CDR3 DNA sequence: TGCAGTGCTAGGGACTGGACCCGGGAAACCCAGTACTTC.

This clonotype was seen a few times. The gene calls are TRBV12-3 or TRBV12-4 and TRBJ2-5, with TRBD2 as a possible D gene (5 bases). The assigned J gene may be wrong: the sequence end matches TRBJ2-1 better. The CDR3 has 12 residues. The CDR3 DNA sequence: TGTGCCAGCAGTTTAACGGCGGGTGAGCAGTTCTTC. It translates to CASSLTAGEQFF.

This clonotype was observed a few times. This sequence joins TRBV29-1 and TRBJ1-2; TRBD1 agrees at 9 bases. J lost 7 bases, V lost 7 bases, and 10 bases had no gene match. The V gene's germline CDR1 is SQVTM and CDR2 ANQGSEA. The CDR3 runs to 13 residues. CDR3 sequence reads: CSAPGQGSFGYTF. The CDR3 region has the DNA TGCAGCGCCCCGGGACAGGGATCCTTTGGCTACACCTTC.

The rearrangement links TRBV3-1 to TRBJ1-4; possible D gene TRBD1, 5 bases. Germline V gene data show CDR1 as LGHDT and CDR2 as YNNKEL (reference sequence). V shed 4 bases and J shed 3 bases, with 12 bases lying between them. The CDR3 has 15 residues. CDR3 nucleotide sequence: TGTGCCAGCAGCCTAGTGGGGGGAGCTAATGAAAAACTGTTTTTT. Translating it yields CASSLVGGANEKLFF.

This clonotype came up a few times. The chain uses TRBV6-6 and TRBJ2-1; the D is unclear. CDR3 length: 15 residues. Germline CDR1 MNHNY, CDR2 SVGAGI (reference sequence). Trimming left V 2 bases short and J 5 bases short, with 13 bases between. CDR3 protein: CASSYIGPENNEQFF. DNA for the CDR3: TGTGCCAGCAGTTACATCGGCCCGGAGAACAATGAGCAGTTCTTC.

The chain couples TRBV20-1 to TRBJ1-1; perhaps TRBD1 as D (5 bases). V was cut by 3 bases and J by 1 base, with 12 bases left in between. CDR3 length: 14 amino acids. From germline, CDR1 is DFQATT and CDR2 SNEGSKA (reference sequence). The CDR3 spells CSARDGTGNTEAFF. The CDR3 nucleotides are TGCAGTGCTAGGGATGGAACAGGGAACACTGAAGCTTTCTTT.

This clonotype was counted between two and nine times. One junction end does not reproduce the germline sequence, and a read error may be involved. The gene calls are TRBV7-3 and TRBJ2-5; D may be TRBD2 (5 bases). CDR1 SGHTA and CDR2 FQGTGA come from the germline V gene. The CDR3 totals 13 residues. As DNA, the CDR3 is TGTGCCAGCAGCTTAGGAGGATACAATGAGCGGTTCTTC. Amino acid sequence: CASSLGGYNERFF.

Only a few counts were recorded for this clonotype. The chain has TRBV5-5 and TRBJ1-5; tentatively, D is TRBD1 (5 bases). Germline lookup yields CDR1 SGHKS and CDR2 YYEKEE (reference sequence). The V end was cut by 3 bases, the J end by 9 bases, with 16 bases between. This CDR3 is built from 14 residues. CDR3 sequence: CASSSGDGPGPQHF. The CDR3 nucleotides read TGTGCCAGCAGCTCGGGGGACGGGCCCGGGCCCCAGCATTTT.

This chain joins TRBV5-1 and TRBJ2-3, with 15 positions matching TRBD2. Germline V CDR1 and CDR2: SGHRS, YFSETQ. The V gene end was trimmed by 5 bases and the J gene end by 2 bases; junction bases not matched to a gene: 9. The CDR3 totals 18 residues. The CDR3 loop is CASRPGTSGRTLTDTQYF. CDR3 DNA: TGCGCCAGCAGACCCGGGACTAGCGGGAGGACCCTCACAGATACGCAGTATTTT.